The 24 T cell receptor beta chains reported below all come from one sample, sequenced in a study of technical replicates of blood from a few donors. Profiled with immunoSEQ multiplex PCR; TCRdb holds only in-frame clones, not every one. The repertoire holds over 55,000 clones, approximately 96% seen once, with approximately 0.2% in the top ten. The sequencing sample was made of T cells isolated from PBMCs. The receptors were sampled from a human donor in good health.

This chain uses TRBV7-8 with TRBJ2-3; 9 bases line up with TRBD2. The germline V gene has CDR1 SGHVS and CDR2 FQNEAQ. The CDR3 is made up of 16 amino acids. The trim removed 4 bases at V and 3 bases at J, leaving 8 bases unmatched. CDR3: CASSSMGGLATDTQYF. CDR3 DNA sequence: TGTGCCAGCAGCTCAATGGGAGGACTAGCGACAGATACGCAGTATTTT.

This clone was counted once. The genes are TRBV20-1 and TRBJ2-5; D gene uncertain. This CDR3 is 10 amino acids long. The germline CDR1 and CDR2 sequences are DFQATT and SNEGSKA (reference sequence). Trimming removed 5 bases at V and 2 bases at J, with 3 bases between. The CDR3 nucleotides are TGCAGTGCTCAGCAAGAGACCCAGTACTTC. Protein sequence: CSAQQETQYF.

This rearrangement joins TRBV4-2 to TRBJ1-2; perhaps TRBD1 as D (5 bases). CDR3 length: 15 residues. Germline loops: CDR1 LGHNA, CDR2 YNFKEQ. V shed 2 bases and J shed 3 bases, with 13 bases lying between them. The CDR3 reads CASSQSQGEDYGYTF. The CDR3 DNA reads TGTGCCAGCAGCCAATCCCAGGGTGAGGACTATGGCTACACCTTC.

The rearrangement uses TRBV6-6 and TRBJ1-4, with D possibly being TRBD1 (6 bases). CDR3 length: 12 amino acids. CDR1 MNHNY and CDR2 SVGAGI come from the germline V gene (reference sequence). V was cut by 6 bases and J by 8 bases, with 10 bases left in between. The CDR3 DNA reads TGTGCCAGCAGGACGCAGGGGGAAAAACTGTTTTTT. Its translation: CASRTQGEKLFF.

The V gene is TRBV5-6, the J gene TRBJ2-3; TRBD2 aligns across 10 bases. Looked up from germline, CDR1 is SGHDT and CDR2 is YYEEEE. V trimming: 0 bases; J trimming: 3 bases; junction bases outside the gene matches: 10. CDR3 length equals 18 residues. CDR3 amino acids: CASSLVGKSSGRTDTQYF. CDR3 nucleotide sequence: TGTGCCAGCAGCTTGGTGGGGAAATCTAGCGGGAGAACAGATACGCAGTATTTT. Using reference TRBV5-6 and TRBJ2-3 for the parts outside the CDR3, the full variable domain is DAGVTQSPTHLIKTRGQQVTLRCSPKSGHDTVSWYQQALGQGPQFIFQYYEEEERQRGNFPDRFSGHQFPNYSSELNVNALLLGDSALYLCASSLVGKSSGRTDTQYFGPGTRLTVL.

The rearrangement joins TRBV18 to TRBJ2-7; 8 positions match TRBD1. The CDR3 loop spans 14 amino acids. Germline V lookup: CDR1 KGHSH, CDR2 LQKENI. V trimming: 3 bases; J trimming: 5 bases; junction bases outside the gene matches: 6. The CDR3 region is CASSPGTGRDEQYF. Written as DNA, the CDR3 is TGTGCCAGCTCACCGGGGACAGGTAGGGACGAGCAGTACTTC.

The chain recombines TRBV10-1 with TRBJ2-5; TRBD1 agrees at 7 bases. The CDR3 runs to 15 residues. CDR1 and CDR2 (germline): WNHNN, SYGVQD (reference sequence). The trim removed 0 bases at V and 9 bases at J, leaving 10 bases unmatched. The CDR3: CASSESVGGGSPQYF. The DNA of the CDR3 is TGCGCCAGCAGTGAGTCGGTAGGGGGCGGTAGTCCCCAGTACTTC.

The CDR3 sequence: CASSPRRVQNTEAFF. The CDR3 nucleotides are TGTGCCAGCTCACCACGGAGGGTTCAGAACACTGAAGCTTTCTTT. The chain recombines TRBV18 with TRBJ1-1, with D uncertain. The germline V gene encodes CDR1 KGHSH and CDR2 LQKENI. The CDR3 consists of 15 residues. Trimming stripped 1 base from V and 1 base from J, with 10 bases between.

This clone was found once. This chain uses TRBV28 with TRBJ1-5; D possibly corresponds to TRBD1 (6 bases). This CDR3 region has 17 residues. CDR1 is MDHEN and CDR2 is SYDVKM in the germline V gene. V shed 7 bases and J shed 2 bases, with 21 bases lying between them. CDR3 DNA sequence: TGTGCCAGCATTTCAGGGGCCCAACCCGATGGCAATCAGCCCCAGCATTTT. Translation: CASISGAQPDGNQPQHF.

CDR3 coding DNA: TGTGCCAGCAGTTTTCATGGGAGGGTCTCCTACGAGCAGTACTTC. Its translation is CASSFHGRVSYEQYF. The chain joins TRBV28 to TRBJ2-7; 7 bases are a match to TRBD2. The ends lost 3 bases at V and 0 bases at J; junction bases unmatched: 5. In germline, CDR1 is MDHEN, CDR2 SYDVKM. This CDR3 is built from 15 residues. Drawing the rest from reference TRBV28 and TRBJ2-7, the complete variable domain is DVKVTQSSRYLVKRTGEKVFLECVQDMDHENMFWYRQDPGLGLRLIYFSYDVKMKEKGDIPEGYSVSREKKERFSLILESASTNQTSMYLCASSFHGRVSYEQYFGPGTRLTVT.

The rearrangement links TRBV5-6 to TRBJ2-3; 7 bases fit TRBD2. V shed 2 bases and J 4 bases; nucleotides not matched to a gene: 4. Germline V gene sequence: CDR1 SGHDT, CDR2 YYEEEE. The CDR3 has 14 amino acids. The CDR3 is CASSFRRESDTQYF. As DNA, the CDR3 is TGTGCCAGCAGCTTTAGGCGGGAGTCAGATACGCAGTATTTT.

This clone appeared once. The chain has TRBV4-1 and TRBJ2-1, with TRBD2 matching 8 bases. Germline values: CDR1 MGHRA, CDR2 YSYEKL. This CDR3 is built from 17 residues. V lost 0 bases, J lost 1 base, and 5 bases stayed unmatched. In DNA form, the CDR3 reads TGCGCCAGCAGCCAAGACGTAGGCGGGAGGTCCTACAATGAGCAGTTCTTC. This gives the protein CASSQDVGGRSYNEQFF.

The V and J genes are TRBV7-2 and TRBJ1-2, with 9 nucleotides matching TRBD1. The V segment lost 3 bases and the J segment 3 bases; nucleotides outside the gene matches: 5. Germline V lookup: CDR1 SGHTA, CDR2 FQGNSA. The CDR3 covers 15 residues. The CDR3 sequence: CASSLGQGWDYGYTF. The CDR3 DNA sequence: TGTGCCAGCAGCTTGGGACAGGGCTGGGACTATGGCTACACCTTC.

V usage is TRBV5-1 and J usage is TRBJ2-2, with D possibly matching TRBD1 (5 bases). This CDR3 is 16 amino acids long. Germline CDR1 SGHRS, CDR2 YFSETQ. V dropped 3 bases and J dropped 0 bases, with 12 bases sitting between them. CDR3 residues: CASSSMKTANTGELFF. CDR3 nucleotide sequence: TGCGCCAGCAGCTCGATGAAGACAGCGAACACCGGGGAGCTGTTTTTT.

In DNA form, the CDR3 reads TGTGCCTGGAGTGTTCTGTCGGGCTATGGCTACACCTTC. Residues: CAWSVLSGYGYTF. The V call is TRBV30, the J call TRBJ1-2; D is unresolved. V was clipped by 0 bases and J by 4 bases, with 9 bases between them. Germline loops: CDR1 GTSNPN, CDR2 SVGIG (reference sequence). The CDR3 is 13 amino acids.

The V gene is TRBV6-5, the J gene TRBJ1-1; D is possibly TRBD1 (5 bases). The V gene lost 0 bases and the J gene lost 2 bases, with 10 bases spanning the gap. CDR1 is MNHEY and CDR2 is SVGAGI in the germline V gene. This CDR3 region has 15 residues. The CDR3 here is CASSYSPGPNTEAFF. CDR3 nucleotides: TGTGCCAGCAGTTACTCCCCAGGGCCAAACACTGAAGCTTTCTTT.

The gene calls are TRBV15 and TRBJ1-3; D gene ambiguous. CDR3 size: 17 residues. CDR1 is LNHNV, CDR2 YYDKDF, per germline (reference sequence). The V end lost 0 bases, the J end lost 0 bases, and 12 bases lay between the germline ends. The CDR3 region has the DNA TGTGCCACCAGCAGAGATGGGCTGTCATTCTCTGGAAACACCATATATTTT. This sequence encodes CATSRDGLSFSGNTIYF.

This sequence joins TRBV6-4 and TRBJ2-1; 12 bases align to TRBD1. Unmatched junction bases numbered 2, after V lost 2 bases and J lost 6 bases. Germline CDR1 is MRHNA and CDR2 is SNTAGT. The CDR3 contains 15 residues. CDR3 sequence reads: CASSDGTGGVNEQFF. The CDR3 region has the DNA TGTGCCAGCAGTGACGGGACAGGGGGCGTCAATGAGCAGTTCTTC.

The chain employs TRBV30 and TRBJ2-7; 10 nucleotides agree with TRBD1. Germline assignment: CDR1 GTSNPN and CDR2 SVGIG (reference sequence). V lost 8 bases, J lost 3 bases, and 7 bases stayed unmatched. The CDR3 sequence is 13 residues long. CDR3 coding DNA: TGTGCCGCAACCGGGACAGGGGTCTACGAGCAGTACTTC. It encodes CAATGTGVYEQYF.

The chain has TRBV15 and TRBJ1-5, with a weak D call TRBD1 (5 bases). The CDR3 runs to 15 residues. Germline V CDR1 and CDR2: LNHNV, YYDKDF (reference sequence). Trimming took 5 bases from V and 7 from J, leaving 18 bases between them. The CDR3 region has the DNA TGTGCCACCAGCGGTCCCGGAGGGGAGGACCAGCCCCAGCATTTT. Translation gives CATSGPGGEDQPQHF.

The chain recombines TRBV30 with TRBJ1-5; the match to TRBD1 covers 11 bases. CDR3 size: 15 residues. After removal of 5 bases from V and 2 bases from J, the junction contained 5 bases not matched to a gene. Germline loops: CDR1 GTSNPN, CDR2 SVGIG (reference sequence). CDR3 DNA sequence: TGTGCCTGGGGACAGGGGGCCGCTGGCAATCAGCCCCAGCATTTT. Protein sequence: CAWGQGAAGNQPQHF.

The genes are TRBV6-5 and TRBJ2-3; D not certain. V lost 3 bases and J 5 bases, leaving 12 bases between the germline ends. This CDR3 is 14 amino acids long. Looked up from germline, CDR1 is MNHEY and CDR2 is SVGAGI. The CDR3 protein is CASSYSSVGDTQYF. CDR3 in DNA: TGTGCCAGCAGTTATAGTTCGGTCGGAGATACGCAGTATTTT.

CDR3: CASRSMRATNEKLFF. The CDR3 DNA is TGCGCCAGCAGATCGATGAGAGCCACTAATGAAAAACTGTTTTTT. This sequence joins TRBV5-1 and TRBJ1-4, with D unresolved. The CDR3 extends over 15 amino acids. CDR1 is SGHRS, CDR2 YFSETQ, per germline. The V and J ends lost 5 bases and 2 bases respectively, with 13 bases between them.

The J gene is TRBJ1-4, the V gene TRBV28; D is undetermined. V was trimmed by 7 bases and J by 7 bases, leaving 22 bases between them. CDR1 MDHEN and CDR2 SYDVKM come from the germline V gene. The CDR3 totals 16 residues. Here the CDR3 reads CASNNRNRRLSEKLFF. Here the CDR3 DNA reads TGTGCCAGCAACAATAGGAATAGGCGGCTTAGTGAAAAACTGTTTTTT.